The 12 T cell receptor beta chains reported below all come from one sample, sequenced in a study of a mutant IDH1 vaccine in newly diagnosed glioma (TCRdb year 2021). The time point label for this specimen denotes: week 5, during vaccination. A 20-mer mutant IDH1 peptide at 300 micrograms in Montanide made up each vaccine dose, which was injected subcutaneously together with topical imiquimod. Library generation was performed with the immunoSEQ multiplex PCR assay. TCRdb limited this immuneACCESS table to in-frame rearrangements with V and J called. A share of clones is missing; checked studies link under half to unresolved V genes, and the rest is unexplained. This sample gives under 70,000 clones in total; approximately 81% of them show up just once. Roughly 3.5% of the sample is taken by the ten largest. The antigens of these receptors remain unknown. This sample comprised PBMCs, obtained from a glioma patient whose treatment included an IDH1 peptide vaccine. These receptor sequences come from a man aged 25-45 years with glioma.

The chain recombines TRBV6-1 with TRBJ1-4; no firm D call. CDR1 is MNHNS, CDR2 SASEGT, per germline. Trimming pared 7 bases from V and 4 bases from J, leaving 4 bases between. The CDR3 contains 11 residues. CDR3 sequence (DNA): TGTGCCAGCATTCTTAATGAAAAACTGTTTTTT. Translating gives CASILNEKLFF.

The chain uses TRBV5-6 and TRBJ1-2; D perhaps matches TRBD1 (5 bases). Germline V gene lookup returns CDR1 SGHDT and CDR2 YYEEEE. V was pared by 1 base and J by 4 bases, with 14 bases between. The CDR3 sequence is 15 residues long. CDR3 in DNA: TGTGCCAGCAGCTTGCATCAGGTCGGGGGCTATGGCTACACCTTC. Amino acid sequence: CASSLHQVGGYGYTF.

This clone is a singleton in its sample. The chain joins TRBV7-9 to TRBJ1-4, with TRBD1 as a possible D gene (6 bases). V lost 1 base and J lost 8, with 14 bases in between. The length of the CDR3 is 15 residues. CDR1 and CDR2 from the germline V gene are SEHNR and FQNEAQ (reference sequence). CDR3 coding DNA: TGTGCCAGCAGCTTAGATCGGGGGGCGCAAGAAAAACTGTTTTTT. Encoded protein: CASSLDRGAQEKLFF.

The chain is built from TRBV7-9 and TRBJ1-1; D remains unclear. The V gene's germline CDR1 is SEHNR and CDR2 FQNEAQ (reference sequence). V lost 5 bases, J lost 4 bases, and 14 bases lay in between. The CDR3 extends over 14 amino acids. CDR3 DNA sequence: TGTGCCAGCAGCATTAGCCCACGGGGCACTGAAGCTTTCTTT. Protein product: CASSISPRGTEAFF.

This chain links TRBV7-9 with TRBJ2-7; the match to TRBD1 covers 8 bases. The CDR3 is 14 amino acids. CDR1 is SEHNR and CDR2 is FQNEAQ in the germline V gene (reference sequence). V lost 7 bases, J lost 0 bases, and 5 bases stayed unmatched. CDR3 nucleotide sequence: TGTGCCAGCACCAACAGGGGGGACTCCTACGAGCAGTACTTC. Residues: CASTNRGDSYEQYF.

CDR3 in DNA: TGCGCCAGCAGCCAAGGCTACAGGGGGCGCACTGAAGCTTTCTTT. Its protein product is CASSQGYRGRTEAFF. The rearrangement links TRBV4-1 to TRBJ1-1, with 9 bases fitting TRBD1. This CDR3 contains 15 residues. In germline, CDR1 is MGHRA, CDR2 YSYEKL. V was clipped by 1 base and J by 4 bases; unmatched bases: 4.

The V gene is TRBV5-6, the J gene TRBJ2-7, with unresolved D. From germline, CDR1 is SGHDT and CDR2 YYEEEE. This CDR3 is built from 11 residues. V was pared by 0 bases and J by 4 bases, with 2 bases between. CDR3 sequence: CASSLGYEQYF. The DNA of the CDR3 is TGTGCCAGCAGCTTGGGGTACGAGCAGTACTTC.

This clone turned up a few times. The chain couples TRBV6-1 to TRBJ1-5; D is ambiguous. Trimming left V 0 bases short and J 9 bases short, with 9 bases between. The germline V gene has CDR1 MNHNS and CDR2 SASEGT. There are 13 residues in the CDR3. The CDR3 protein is CASSEAGYGPQHF. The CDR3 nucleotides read TGTGCCAGCAGTGAAGCGGGGTACGGGCCCCAGCATTTT.

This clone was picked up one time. As DNA, the CDR3 is TGCGCCAGCAATTCCCCCATCGTCCGGAAGGGGGTAGCCTACAATGAGCAGTTCTTC. Translating gives CASNSPIVRKGVAYNEQFF. The chain couples TRBV5-1 to TRBJ2-1; D may be TRBD1 (6 bases). Trimming shortened V by 6 bases and J by 2 bases, and 27 bases separated the two germline ends. CDR1 is SGHRS, CDR2 YFSETQ, per germline. The CDR3 runs 19 residues.

CDR3 sequence (DNA): TGCAGCGCATCCTGGACGCAATTAGGGGAAAAACTGTTTTTT. This sequence encodes CSASWTQLGEKLFF. V usage is TRBV29-1 and J usage is TRBJ1-4; D gene unclear. The germline gives CDR1 SQVTM, CDR2 ANQGSEA. CDR3 length: 14 residues. Trimming stripped 7 bases from V and 8 bases from J, with 20 bases between.

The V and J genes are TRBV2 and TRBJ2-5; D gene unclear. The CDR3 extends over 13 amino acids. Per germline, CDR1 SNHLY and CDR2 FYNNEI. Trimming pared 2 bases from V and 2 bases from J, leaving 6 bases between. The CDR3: CASSEQDQETQYF. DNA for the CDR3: TGTGCCAGCAGTGAACAGGATCAAGAGACCCAGTACTTC.

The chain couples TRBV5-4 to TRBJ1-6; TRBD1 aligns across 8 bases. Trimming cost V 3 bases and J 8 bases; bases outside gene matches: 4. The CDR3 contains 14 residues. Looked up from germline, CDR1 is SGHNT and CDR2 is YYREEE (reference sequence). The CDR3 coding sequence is TGTGCCAGCAGCTGGGCAGGGGGCGATTCACCCCTCCACTTT. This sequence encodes CASSWAGGDSPLHF.